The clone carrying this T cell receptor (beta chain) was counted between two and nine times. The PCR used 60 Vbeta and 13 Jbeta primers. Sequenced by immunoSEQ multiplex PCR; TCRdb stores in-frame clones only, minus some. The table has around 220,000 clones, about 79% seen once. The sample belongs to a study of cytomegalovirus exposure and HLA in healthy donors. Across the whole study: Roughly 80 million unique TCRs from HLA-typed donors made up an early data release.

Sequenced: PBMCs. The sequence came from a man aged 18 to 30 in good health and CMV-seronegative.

The CDR3 loop is CASSHTGTQPQHF. CDR3 coding DNA: TGTGCCAGTAGTCATACAGGGACGCAGCCCCAGCATTTT. The chain has TRBV19 and TRBJ1-5; perhaps TRBD1 as D (6 bases). Germline-derived CDR1 and CDR2 are LNHDA and SQIVND (reference sequence). The CDR3 contains 13 residues. V was clipped by 5 bases and J by 7 bases, with 12 bases between them.